This TCR beta chain was recorded in a study of OX40 agonist ivuxolimab in advanced cancers. Study summary: Ivuxolimab is a fully human IgG2 antibody that activates OX40 (CD134).

Notes on the study in general: On average, CD8+ T cells showed a greater number of expanded clones than CD4+.

Notes on this clone: As yet, its antigen is unknown.

Excluded were patients having autoimmune disease history or systemic immunosuppression. Researchers took blood at baseline, on cycle 4 day 1, and on cycle 7 day 1. Profiling relied on immunoSEQ multiplex PCR, and the TCRdb table lists in-frame clones only, not all of them. The table includes fewer than 30,000 clones, 70% to 90% detected once. Sequenced here: CD4+ or CD8+ T cells sorted from blood, sampled in a trial of the OX40 agonist ivuxolimab. The receptor comes from an adult with an advanced solid tumor such as melanoma, head and neck, liver or kidney cancer.

CDR3 protein: CASSSGTGIPDTQYF. CDR3 nucleotides: TGCGCCAGCAGCTCCGGGACAGGGATTCCAGATACGCAGTATTTT. This chain connects TRBV4-1 to TRBJ2-3; 9 nucleotides agree with TRBD1. The CDR3 runs to 15 residues. J was trimmed by 4 bases and V by 5 bases; bases with no gene match: 7. Germline V lookup: CDR1 MGHRA, CDR2 YSYEKL.